Listed here are 11 T cell receptor beta chains from one sample, sequenced in a study of beta chain features in type 1 diabetes. Investigators reverse transcribed all isolated RNA, so they sequenced expressed TCRB transcripts. Method: immunoSEQ multiplex PCR; TCRdb's copy keeps in-frame clones and lacks some. The data hold 200,000 to 300,000 clones, with 25% to 30% observed a single time. The sample consisted of central memory CD4+ T cells from blood. The receptors stem from a man under 40 in good health.

In this sample, this clone turned up a few times. V is TRBV7-2 and J is TRBJ2-2, with unresolved D. Germline CDR1 is SGHTA and CDR2 is FQGNSA. The CDR3 totals 13 residues. V was pared by 2 bases and J by 6 bases, with 7 bases between. CDR3 in amino acids: CASSLKRAGELFF. CDR3 nucleotides: TGTGCCAGCAGCTTAAAACGTGCCGGGGAGCTGTTTTTT.

This chain links TRBV30 with TRBJ2-5; TRBD2 aligns across 12 bases. Unmatched junction bases numbered 4, after V lost 3 bases and J lost 5 bases. From germline, CDR1 is GTSNPN and CDR2 SVGIG (reference sequence). The CDR3 has 14 amino acids. This chain's CDR3 is CAWSRTSGKETQYF. The CDR3 region has the DNA TGTGCCTGGAGCAGGACTAGCGGGAAGGAGACCCAGTACTTC.

In this sample, this clone turned up a few times. The chain couples TRBV5-6 to TRBJ2-2, with 8 bases identical to TRBD1. The CDR3 loop spans 14 amino acids. The junction had 8 bases not matched to a gene; V was cut back by 4 bases and J by 9 bases. Germline V gene data show CDR1 as SGHDT and CDR2 as YYEEEE. Written as DNA, the CDR3 is TGTGCCAGCAGCCCCCAGGGGGCGCATAGGGAGCTGTTTTTT. It codes for CASSPQGAHRELFF.

This clone was detected only a few times. CDR3 DNA: TGTGCCAGCAGCCAAGAGGAGAGCTCCTACAATGAGCAGTTCTTC. The encoded protein is CASSQEESSYNEQFF. The rearrangement joins TRBV4-2 to TRBJ2-1, with no clear D. Germline assignment: CDR1 LGHNA and CDR2 YNFKEQ. The V gene lost 0 bases and the J gene lost 0 bases, with 6 bases spanning the gap. This CDR3 contains 15 residues.

This clone has ten or more counts. V gene TRBV18 combines with J gene TRBJ2-1, with 8 positions matching TRBD1. J lost 9 bases, V lost 3 bases, and 13 bases had no gene match. The CDR3 has 16 amino acids. Germline CDR1 KGHSH, CDR2 LQKENI. For the CDR3, the DNA is TGTGCCAGCTCACCCCAGACCGGACAGGGACGTGGTGAGCAGTTCTTC. Amino acid sequence: CASSPQTGQGRGEQFF.

This clone came up a few times. The V and J genes are TRBV11-2 and TRBJ2-1; a possible D gene is TRBD1 (7 bases). V gave up 3 bases and J gave up 2 bases, with 11 bases separating them. Germline assignment: CDR1 SGHAT and CDR2 FQNNGV. The CDR3 covers 15 residues. The CDR3 reads CASSLEGTAYNEQFF. The CDR3 DNA sequence: TGTGCCAGCAGCTTGGAGGGGACAGCCTACAATGAGCAGTTCTTC.

The J gene is TRBJ2-2, the V gene TRBV30; D uncertain. The V gene's germline CDR1 is GTSNPN and CDR2 SVGIG (reference sequence). The germline V and J ends were trimmed by 0 bases and 5 bases, with 10 bases remaining between them. The CDR3 spans 14 residues. The CDR3 loop reads CAWSVLAKTGELFF. In nucleotides, the CDR3 is TGTGCCTGGAGTGTATTGGCCAAAACCGGGGAGCTGTTTTTT.

This clone came up once. CDR3 sequence: CATSRVLTARNGYTF. The CDR3 DNA reads as TGTGCCACCAGCAGAGTGCTGACGGCCAGGAATGGCTACACCTTC. The genes are TRBV15 and TRBJ1-2, with unresolved D. CDR3 length equals 15 residues. With 1 base removed from V and 6 bases from J, the gap between germline ends came to 15 bases. CDR1 and CDR2 (germline): LNHNV, YYDKDF (reference sequence). The entire variable domain, with the rest obtained from reference TRBV15 and TRBJ1-2, is as follows: DAMVIQNPRYQVTQFGKPVTLSCSQTLNHNVMYWYQQKSSQAPKLLFHYYDKDFNNEADTPDNFQSRRPNTSFCFLDIRSPGLGDTAMYLCATSRVLTARNGYTFGSGTRLTVV.

The table lists this clone with a few counts. The rearrangement uses TRBV5-1 and TRBJ1-2, with D maybe TRBD1 (5 bases). Per the germline V gene, CDR1 is SGHRS and CDR2 is YFSETQ. Trimming took off 4 bases at V and 4 bases at J, with 20 bases between the two ends. The CDR3 is 16 residues long. CDR3 in amino acids: CASSATGTEGSYGYTF. The CDR3 DNA reads TGCGCCAGCAGCGCTACCGGGACGGAAGGTAGCTATGGCTACACCTTC.

The genes are TRBV7-2 and TRBJ2-3; TRBD2 matches 8 bases. Trimming removed 5 bases from V and 5 bases from J; junction bases left unmatched: 9. The length of the CDR3 is 15 residues. Germline loops: CDR1 SGHTA, CDR2 FQGNSA. CDR3 region: CASSISGATGDTQYF. CDR3 DNA sequence: TGTGCCAGCAGCATTAGCGGGGCGACCGGAGATACGCAGTATTTT.

V and J are TRBV6-1 and TRBJ2-7; TRBD1 matches 10 bases. The V segment lost 4 bases and the J segment 7 bases; nucleotides outside the gene matches: 7. CDR1 is MNHNS and CDR2 is SASEGT in the germline V gene. The CDR3 loop spans 14 amino acids. DNA of the CDR3: TGTGCCAGCAGTGTGACAGGGGGCTCTCGGGAGCAGTACTTC. This sequence encodes CASSVTGGSREQYF.